This paragraph covers one T cell receptor beta chain sequence. TCR alpha and TCR beta cDNA libraries with sample barcodes and UMIs came from 5'RACE using constant-segment primers. Each CDR3 protein is one row after TCRdb ran MiXCR on the 5' RACE reads. The sample has 110,000 or so distinct CDR3 sequences; about 20% are singletons. The sample comes from a study of T-cell memory formation after mild COVID-19. Germline V gives CDR1 DFQATT, CDR2 SNEGSKA (reference sequence). CDR3 size: 12 residues. With V trimmed by 5 bases and J by 5 bases, 2 bases remained unmatched. V usage is TRBV20-1 and J usage is TRBJ2-1, with 8 positions matching TRBD1. The TCR sequence derives from a man between 18 and 35 years old who had mild COVID-19 (a few samples of this study predate the infection). Cell type and time point are not known. Sequencing was performed on PBMCs or a T cell subset sorted from them (not recorded which). CDR3 sequence: CSALDRDNEQFF. In DNA form, the CDR3 reads TGCAGTGCTCTGGACAGGGACAATGAGCAGTTCTTC.